This T cell receptor beta chain stems from a study of identical twins. Whole-study results and caveats: Abundant cord blood beta clonotypes carried fewer insertions; memory repertoires showed none.

Template switching (which added a universal primer site) was used, and cDNA carried unique molecular identifiers. TCRdb re-called the 5' RACE reads with MiXCR, one entry per CDR3 protein. The sample includes some 570,000 distinct CDR3 sequences, 20% to 25% of them seen just once. The germline gives CDR1 LGHDT, CDR2 YNNKEL (reference sequence). The CDR3 length is 17 residues. Trimming left V 3 bases short and J 7 bases short, with 22 bases between. This clonotype was seen a few times. Antigen: not known. Healthy Caucasians provided all donations. A further study also used this sample, focusing on yellow fever vaccine responses in identical twins. That source adds: Twins reportedly mounted vaccine T cell responses that seemed partly convergent, partly personalized.

This chain links TRBV3-1 with TRBJ2-1, with D perhaps given as TRBD1 or TRBD2 (5 bases each). The TCR was taken from a woman between 18 and 29 years old in good health. The sequenced sample consisted of CD4+ T cells sorted from blood. The CDR3 spells CASSHPGYWGSGNEQFF. The CDR3 DNA sequence: TGTGCCAGCAGCCATCCGGGGTACTGGGGCTCGGGGAATGAGCAGTTCTTC.